This record looks at one TCR beta chain sequence and its context. Antigen specificity is unknown. These data come from a study of regulatory dendritic cells for organ transplantation. General study findings and limits: Considerable individual heterogeneity was seen in alloreactive memory CD8+ T cells.

CD4+ or CD8+ T cells were sorted as naive CD45RA+ or memory CD45RO+. The protocol was immunoSEQ multiplex PCR, while the TCRdb copy is restricted to in-frame clones and leaves out a portion. In the table there are some 35,000 clones, approximately 88% of which are singletons. The specimen was naive CD4+ T cells from blood. The sample's subset: CD45RA+ naive T cells. This TCR derives from a human donor in good health.

The CDR3 loop is CASSPQRSSDQPQHF. The CDR3 DNA is TGTGCCAGCTCACCACAACGGAGTTCTGATCAGCCCCAGCATTTT. The V call is TRBV18, the J call TRBJ1-5, with no clear D. Between the trimmed V and J ends, which lost 1 base and 5 bases, there was a span of 12 bases. From germline, CDR1 is KGHSH and CDR2 LQKENI. CDR3 size: 15 residues.